One and the same sample provided the 17 T cell receptor beta chains below, sequenced in a study of blood T cell repertoires in COVID-19. Profiled with immunoSEQ multiplex PCR; TCRdb holds only in-frame clones, not every one. Here the sample spans roughly 250,000 clones, more than 75% being singletons. What was sequenced was peripheral blood. These receptor sequences come from an older woman with active or convalescent COVID-19.

The V gene is TRBV19, the J gene TRBJ1-3; 11 bases map to TRBD1. J lost 0 bases, V lost 8 bases, and 9 bases had no gene match. This CDR3 comprises 17 residues. Germline-derived CDR1 and CDR2 are LNHDA and SQIVND (reference sequence). In DNA, the CDR3 is TGTGCCAGTCGACGGACAGGGGGCATTTCCTCTGGAAACACCATATATTTT. The encoded protein is CASRRTGGISSGNTIYF.

The chain has TRBV3-1 (or the pseudogene TRBV3-2) and TRBJ2-7, with a tentative D call TRBD1 (5 bases). CDR1 and CDR2 from the germline V gene are LGHDT and YNNKEL (reference sequence). Trimming shortened V by 4 bases and J by 2 bases, and 18 bases separated the two germline ends. The CDR3 is 16 residues long. The CDR3 sequence: CASSPKMQGVTYEQYF. The CDR3 coding sequence is TGTGCCAGCAGCCCTAAGATGCAGGGTGTAACCTACGAGCAGTACTTC.

The chain combines TRBV4-1 with TRBJ1-1; D may be TRBD1 (6 bases). V was pared by 4 bases and J by 2 bases, with 14 bases between. This CDR3 has 15 amino acids. Germline-derived CDR1 and CDR2 are MGHRA and YSYEKL. DNA for the CDR3: TGCGCCAGCAGCCTCCGCGAACAGGGAAACACTGAAGCTTTCTTT. Encoded protein: CASSLREQGNTEAFF.

This chain uses TRBV29-1 with TRBJ1-1, with D hard to call. Germline values: CDR1 SQVTM, CDR2 ANQGSEA. CDR3 length: 13 amino acids. V was trimmed by 3 bases and J by 4 bases, leaving 12 bases between them. Here the CDR3 DNA reads TGCAGCGTTGATAAGGGAGGATTCACTGAAGCTTTCTTT. It translates to CSVDKGGFTEAFF.

This CDR3 is CASSDGTGGGEQYF. The CDR3 DNA sequence: TGTGCCAGCAGCGACGGGACAGGGGGAGGCGAGCAGTACTTC. The chain recombines TRBV9 with TRBJ2-7; 11 bases line up with TRBD1. The CDR3 is made up of 14 amino acids. The germline V gene encodes CDR1 SGDLS and CDR2 YYNGEE. V lost 3 bases, J lost 6 bases, and 5 bases stayed unmatched.

In this sample, this clone turned up once. The chain employs TRBV30 and TRBJ1-4; 11 nucleotides line up with TRBD1. CDR3 size: 17 residues. From germline, CDR1 is GTSNPN and CDR2 SVGIG (reference sequence). V dropped 2 bases and J dropped 7; count of bases not matched to a gene: 12. The CDR3 coding sequence is TGTGCCTGGAGTCCCCTGGACAGGGGGCGGCAGGGTGAAAAACTGTTTTTT. Encoded protein: CAWSPLDRGRQGEKLFF.

V is TRBV10-2 and J is TRBJ2-7, with 7 nucleotides matching TRBD1. This CDR3 is 13 amino acids long. Germline values: CDR1 WSHSY, CDR2 SAAADI. V was clipped by 4 bases and J by 5 bases; unmatched bases: 5. CDR3 nucleotides: TGCGCCAGCAGTGCAGACAGGGTCGACGAGCAGTACTTC. Translation gives CASSADRVDEQYF.

The gene calls are TRBV27 and TRBJ1-6; 8 bases are shared with TRBD1. CDR3 length: 17 amino acids. The V segment lost 3 bases and the J segment 7 bases; nucleotides outside the gene matches: 11. In germline, CDR1 is MNHEY, CDR2 SMNVEV (reference sequence). DNA for the CDR3: TGTGCCAGCAGTTTTCGCGGGGGACAGGCAGTCAATTCACCCCTCCACTTT. It is translated as CASSFRGGQAVNSPLHF.

The J gene is TRBJ2-7, the V gene TRBV5-6, with D tentatively TRBD2 (6 bases). V was shortened by 3 bases and J by 2 bases, with 12 bases between the two germline ends. Per germline, CDR1 SGHDT and CDR2 YYEEEE. The CDR3 sequence is 14 residues long. CDR3 region: CASSSTGTPYEQYF. The CDR3 nucleotides are TGTGCCAGCAGCTCCACCGGGACTCCCTACGAGCAGTACTTC.

The chain joins TRBV18 to TRBJ2-7, with unresolved D. CDR1 and CDR2 (germline): KGHSH, LQKENI. Trimming shortened V by 6 bases and J by 2 bases, and 11 bases separated the two germline ends. The CDR3 loop spans 13 amino acids. CDR3 in DNA: TGTGCCAGCTCCGACTCGGTTGCCTACGAGCAGTACTTC. This translates into CASSDSVAYEQYF. Combining the CDR3 with reference TRBV18 and TRBJ2-7 gives the whole variable domain NAGVMQNPRHLVRRRGQEARLRCSPMKGHSHVYWYRQLPEEGLKFMVYLQKENIIDESGMPKERFSAEFPKEGPSILRIQQVVRGDSAAYFCASSDSVAYEQYFGPGTRLTVT.

The chain is built from TRBV6-6 and TRBJ1-1, with 7 bases that match TRBD1. Germline-derived CDR1 and CDR2 are MNHNY and SVGAGI (reference sequence). The CDR3 covers 13 residues. Losses at the gene ends were 7 bases for V and 0 bases for J; bases not matched to a gene: 2. This CDR3 reads CASTRGMNTEAFF. CDR3 nucleotides: TGTGCCAGCACCAGGGGGATGAACACTGAAGCTTTCTTT.

The V call is TRBV20-1, the J call TRBJ1-1; D perhaps matches TRBD1 (5 bases). CDR1 and CDR2 from the germline V gene are DFQATT and SNEGSKA (reference sequence). V lost 6 bases and J lost 7, with 12 bases in between. CDR3 length equals 11 residues. The CDR3 sequence is CSAAGHFEAFF. CDR3 DNA sequence: TGCAGTGCCGCAGGACACTTTGAAGCTTTCTTT.

The chain joins TRBV27 to TRBJ1-1; D possibly corresponds to TRBD1 (5 bases). Looked up from germline, CDR1 is MNHEY and CDR2 is SMNVEV (reference sequence). The CDR3 spans 16 residues. The V and J ends lost 4 bases and 1 base respectively, with 16 bases between them. The CDR3 loop is CASSSLPGQRNTEAFF. The DNA of the CDR3 is TGTGCCAGCAGTTCATTGCCAGGGCAGAGGAACACTGAAGCTTTCTTT.

V gene TRBV9 combines with J gene TRBJ1-6; possibly TRBD1 for D (6 bases). Germline V lookup: CDR1 SGDLS, CDR2 YYNGEE. The CDR3 runs to 15 residues. V lost 4 bases and J 3 bases, leaving 11 bases between the germline ends. CDR3 coding DNA: TGTGCCAGCAGCACGCGGACAGACTATAATTCACCCCTCCACTTT. Its protein product is CASSTRTDYNSPLHF.

This chain joins TRBV21-1 and TRBJ2-4; TRBD1 is the table's D call, not checked against the DNA. TRBV21-1 is a pseudogene. This CDR3 region has 16 residues. The CDR3 sequence is CASRIRDRGTKNIQYF. The CDR3 nucleotides read TGTGCCAGCAGGATCCGGGACAGGGGTACCAAAAACATTCAGTACTTC.

The CDR3 here is CASSPPGTEETQYF. For the CDR3, the DNA is TGTGCCAGCAGCCCCCCGGGGACAGAAGAGACCCAGTACTTC. V is TRBV13 and J is TRBJ2-5; TRBD1 matches 7 bases. This CDR3 contains 14 residues. The V gene's germline CDR1 is PRHDT and CDR2 FYEKMQ (reference sequence). V was pared by 5 bases and J by 3 bases, with 6 bases of the junction left unmatched.

V gene TRBV5-1 combines with J gene TRBJ2-1; maybe TRBD2 (6 bases). CDR1 and CDR2 (germline): SGHRS, YFSETQ. The CDR3 sequence is 15 residues long. V was cut by 5 bases and J by 3 bases, with 15 bases left in between. Written as DNA, the CDR3 is TGCGCCAGCAGTCACCTAGCGAGAGGCTACAATGAGCAGTTCTTC. Translated, it gives CASSHLARGYNEQFF.